This paragraph reports one T cell receptor (beta chain). The repertoire was sequenced with immunoSEQ multiplex PCR; TCRdb's copy has only in-frame clones and lacks some. The repertoire includes approximately 120,000 clones, over 75% of them detected once, and under 7% sits in the top ten. V was trimmed by 6 bases and J by 5 bases, leaving 14 bases between them. Germline CDR1 MNHEY, CDR2 SMNVEV (reference sequence). The CDR3 contains 14 residues. The data stem from a study of blood T cell repertoires in COVID-19. Sequencing input: peripheral blood. This receptor was obtained from a woman aged 45 to 65 with acute or convalescent COVID-19. V usage is TRBV27 and J usage is TRBJ1-5; D may be TRBD1 (5 bases). The CDR3 loop is CASRLGQWDQPQHF. The CDR3 DNA follows: TGTGCCAGCAGGCTGGGGCAGTGGGATCAGCCCCAGCATTTT.